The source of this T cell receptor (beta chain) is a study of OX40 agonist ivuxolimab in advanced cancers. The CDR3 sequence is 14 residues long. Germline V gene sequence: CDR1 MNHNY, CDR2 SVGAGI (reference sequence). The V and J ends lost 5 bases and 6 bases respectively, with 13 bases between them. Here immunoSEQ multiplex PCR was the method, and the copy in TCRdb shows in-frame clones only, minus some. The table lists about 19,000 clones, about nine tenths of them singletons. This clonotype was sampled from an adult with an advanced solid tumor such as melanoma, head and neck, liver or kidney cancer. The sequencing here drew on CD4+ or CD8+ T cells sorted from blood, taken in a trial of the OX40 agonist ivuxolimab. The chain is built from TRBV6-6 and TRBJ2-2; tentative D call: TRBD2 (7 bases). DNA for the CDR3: TGTGCCAGCAGTGGACTAGAGGGGGCCGGGGAGCTGTTTTTT. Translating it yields CASSGLEGAGELFF.